Presented here are 14 T cell receptor beta chains from one specimen sequenced in a study of shared clonotypes between healthy human individuals. Method: immunoSEQ multiplex PCR; TCRdb's copy keeps in-frame clones and lacks some. The sample holds about a million clones, 60% to 85% seen once. Sequenced: memory CD4+ T cells from PBMCs. Subset indicated: CD45RA-negative fraction. The source is a man between 18 and 29 years old in good health. Some clones in this sample may be carry-over from other donors' samples.

The rearrangement joins TRBV7-9 to TRBJ1-1, with a tentative D call TRBD1 (5 bases). CDR3 length: 15 residues. V was trimmed by 4 bases and J by 1 base, leaving 13 bases between them. From germline, CDR1 is SEHNR and CDR2 FQNEAQ (reference sequence). DNA for the CDR3: TGTGCCAGCAGCTCCGCAGGGTTGCCGAACACTGAAGCTTTCTTT. Protein sequence: CASSSAGLPNTEAFF.

The genes are TRBV10-3 and TRBJ2-1; TRBD2 agrees at 11 bases. The CDR3 extends over 15 amino acids. CDR1 ENHRY and CDR2 SYGVKD come from the germline V gene. V was pared by 11 bases and J by 8 bases, with 14 bases of the junction left unmatched. CDR3 DNA: TGTGCCGTGCTGCCTACTAGCGGGAGTCATTATGAGCAGTTCTTC. Translation gives CAVLPTSGSHYEQFF.

The chain joins TRBV2 to TRBJ2-7; TRBD1 matches 10 bases. The germline V gene encodes CDR1 SNHLY and CDR2 FYNNEI. This CDR3 has 12 residues. V lost 8 bases and J lost 6; bases outside the gene matches: 4. The CDR3 DNA is TGTGCCAGCGGGGACAGGGGAGGCGAGCAGTACTTC. It translates to CASGDRGGEQYF.

The J gene is TRBJ1-1, the V gene TRBV5-1; possibly TRBD1 for D (5 bases). Germline V gene lookup returns CDR1 SGHRS and CDR2 YFSETQ. V was cut by 4 bases and J by 9 bases, with 16 bases left in between. This CDR3 is 13 amino acids long. The CDR3: CASSLGTQLQAFF. The DNA of the CDR3 is TGCGCCAGCAGCCTAGGGACGCAACTTCAAGCTTTCTTT.

This chain connects TRBV30 to TRBJ2-5; 11 positions match TRBD2. Losses at the gene ends were 5 bases for V and 1 base for J; bases not matched to a gene: 6. The CDR3 contains 15 residues. Germline-derived CDR1 and CDR2 are GTSNPN and SVGIG (reference sequence). CDR3 DNA sequence: TGTGCCTGGGGCCCGGGACTAGCGGTCCAAGAGACCCAGTACTTC. It encodes CAWGPGLAVQETQYF.

The chain uses TRBV6-6 and TRBJ2-4, with D maybe TRBD1 (6 bases). This CDR3 comprises 14 residues. V lost 0 bases and J 4 bases, leaving 7 bases between the germline ends. The germline gives CDR1 MNHNY, CDR2 SVGAGI (reference sequence). The CDR3: CASSYSQGKNIQYF. Here the CDR3 DNA reads TGTGCCAGCAGTTACTCACAGGGTAAAAACATTCAGTACTTC.

This chain joins TRBV6-1 and TRBJ2-7; perhaps D is TRBD1 or TRBD2 (6 bases each). The CDR3 runs 14 residues. The germline V gene encodes CDR1 MNHNS and CDR2 SASEGT. V shed 9 bases and J shed 0 bases, with 15 bases lying between them. The CDR3 DNA is TGTGCCAGTCAGGAGGGGGTCCCCTCCTACGAGCAGTACTTC. It encodes CASQEGVPSYEQYF.

V usage is TRBV7-2 and J usage is TRBJ2-7, with TRBD1 matching over 8 bases. V lost 2 bases and J lost 3; bases outside the gene matches: 6. Germline loops: CDR1 SGHTA, CDR2 FQGNSA. The CDR3 sequence is 15 residues long. The chain's CDR3 is CASSLQGAIYYEQYF. In DNA form, the CDR3 reads TGTGCCAGCAGCTTACAGGGGGCAATTTACTACGAGCAGTACTTC.

The chain carries TRBV5-1 and TRBJ1-1, with D perhaps matching TRBD1 (5 bases). The germline V gene encodes CDR1 SGHRS and CDR2 YFSETQ. V gave up 1 base and J gave up 3 bases, with 13 bases separating them. The CDR3 runs to 15 residues. CDR3 in amino acids: CASSLPPGTYTEAFF. The CDR3 bases are TGCGCCAGCAGCTTGCCACCCGGGACGTACACTGAAGCTTTCTTT.

This chain links TRBV2 with TRBJ1-4; D is unresolved. This CDR3 is built from 11 residues. With 7 bases removed from V and 9 bases from J, the gap between germline ends came to 9 bases. Germline V gives CDR1 SNHLY, CDR2 FYNNEI. The CDR3 region has the DNA TGTGCCAGCATATGGGAAAAAAAACTGTTTTTT. This codes for CASIWEKKLFF.

This clone has a single count. This sequence joins TRBV28 and TRBJ2-7, with D unresolved. This CDR3 is built from 12 residues. The germline V and J ends were trimmed by 8 bases and 3 bases, with 11 bases remaining between them. CDR1 is MDHEN, CDR2 SYDVKM, per germline. The CDR3 DNA is TGTGCCAGCGCGACCCCCAACTACGAGCAGTACTTC. Amino acid sequence: CASATPNYEQYF.

The chain joins TRBV19 to TRBJ1-1, with D possibly TRBD1 on 5 matching bases. Germline CDR1 is LNHDA and CDR2 is SQIVND (reference sequence). This CDR3 is built from 15 residues. V lost 7 bases and J 6 bases, leaving 21 bases between the germline ends. CDR3: CASTPMGDGPPEAFF. The CDR3 nucleotides read TGTGCCAGTACCCCGATGGGGGATGGACCTCCTGAAGCTTTCTTT.

This chain uses TRBV11-2 with TRBJ2-1, with 7 positions matching TRBD1. Germline V gene lookup returns CDR1 SGHAT and CDR2 FQNNGV. This CDR3 comprises 14 residues. The ends lost 4 bases at V and 6 bases at J; junction bases unmatched: 6. CDR3 DNA sequence: TGTGCCAGCAGCTACCCGGGACAGACCAATGAGCAGTTCTTC. Translated: CASSYPGQTNEQFF.

In the case of this clone: This likely traces to a read error, being one base from a far larger clone. The rearrangement links TRBV20-1 to TRBJ1-2, with D possibly TRBD1 on 5 matching bases. From germline, CDR1 is DFQATT and CDR2 SNEGSKA (reference sequence). The CDR3 runs to 11 residues. Trimming pared 3 bases from V and 8 bases from J, leaving 10 bases between. CDR3 amino acids: CSASRGKGYTF. For the CDR3, the DNA is TGCAGTGCTAGCCGGGGGAAAGGCTACACCTTC.